The next 8 T cell receptor beta chains were all read from a single sample in a study of blood T cell repertoires in COVID-19. Sequencing was performed with immunoSEQ multiplex PCR; in TCRdb, only in-frame clones are kept and a portion is missing. The sample has roughly 230,000 clones, about 87% seen once. Sample: peripheral blood. The receptors here all came from a man aged 70 or older with acute or convalescent COVID-19.

This clone was found once. V and J are TRBV19 and TRBJ2-2, with 9 bases that match TRBD2. Germline CDR1 and CDR2: LNHDA and SQIVND (reference sequence). CDR3 length: 18 amino acids. V was pared by 4 bases and J by 4 bases, with 13 bases of the junction left unmatched. The CDR3 nucleotides are TGTGCCAGTAGTACCCTAGCGGGAAGTACTTATCCCACCGGGGAGCTGTTTTTT. It encodes CASSTLAGSTYPTGELFF.

The gene calls are TRBV9 and TRBJ2-2, with D perhaps TRBD1 (6 bases). This CDR3 has 12 amino acids. Germline V CDR1 and CDR2: SGDLS, YYNGEE. V was pared by 4 bases and J by 7 bases, with 8 bases between. CDR3 nucleotide sequence: TGTGCCAGCAGCCACAGGGACGGGGAGCTGTTTTTT. It yields the protein CASSHRDGELFF. Full variable domain (rest looked up from reference TRBV9 and TRBJ2-2): DSGVTQTPKHLITATGQRVTLRCSPRSGDLSVYWYQQSLDQGLQFLIQYYNGEERAKGNILERFSAQQFPDLHSELNLSSLELGDSALYFCASSHRDGELFFGEGSRLTVL.

This chain joins TRBV5-1 and TRBJ1-3; D may be TRBD1 (6 bases). Trimming took off 5 bases at V and 4 bases at J, with 13 bases between the two ends. The CDR3 is 14 amino acids. Germline assignment: CDR1 SGHRS and CDR2 YFSETQ. This CDR3 reads CASSSTGLGNTIYF. The CDR3 DNA sequence: TGCGCCAGCAGTTCGACAGGCTTGGGAAACACCATATATTTT.

The V call is TRBV4-1, the J call TRBJ2-7; D perhaps matches TRBD2 (7 bases). CDR3 length: 14 amino acids. Per germline, CDR1 MGHRA and CDR2 YSYEKL. The V end was cut by 1 base, the J end by 3 bases, with 10 bases between. CDR3 DNA sequence: TGCGCCAGCAGCCAAGGGGAGGGGGGCTACGAGCAGTACTTC. Translation: CASSQGEGGYEQYF.

This sequence joins TRBV5-5 and TRBJ2-5; a weak D match, TRBD1 (6 bases). CDR1 SGHKS and CDR2 YYEKEE come from the germline V gene (reference sequence). The CDR3 has 15 residues. Trimming left V 3 bases short and J 5 bases short, with 17 bases between. In nucleotides, the CDR3 is TGTGCCAGCAGCTGGGCAGGGGTATCTCAGGAGACCCAGTACTTC. Protein: CASSWAGVSQETQYF.

This clone was seen just once. The rearrangement links TRBV20-1 to TRBJ2-7, with 9 positions matching TRBD2. CDR1 is DFQATT and CDR2 is SNEGSKA in the germline V gene (reference sequence). The CDR3 runs to 14 residues. The junction had 9 bases not matched to a gene; V was cut back by 3 bases and J by 6 bases. CDR3 amino acids: CSASGWLAGPEQYF. For the CDR3, the DNA is TGCAGTGCTAGTGGATGGCTAGCGGGACCCGAGCAGTACTTC.

The chain recombines TRBV7-3 with TRBJ2-3, with TRBD2 as a possible D gene (6 bases). Trimming took off 2 bases at V and 2 bases at J, with 14 bases between the two ends. This CDR3 is built from 16 residues. Germline lookup yields CDR1 SGHTA and CDR2 FQGTGA. The CDR3 DNA reads TGTGCCAGCAGCTTATACCTCAGCGGGTCCACAGATACGCAGTATTTT. Its protein product is CASSLYLSGSTDTQYF.

The chain uses TRBV27 and TRBJ2-1; 9 bases match TRBD2. Unmatched junction bases numbered 12, after V lost 5 bases and J lost 1 base. Looked up from germline, CDR1 is MNHEY and CDR2 is SMNVEV (reference sequence). The CDR3 is 18 amino acids. The CDR3 protein is CASSPLEASGDSYNEQFF. CDR3 DNA sequence: TGTGCCAGCAGTCCCCTCGAGGCTAGCGGGGATTCCTACAATGAGCAGTTCTTC.